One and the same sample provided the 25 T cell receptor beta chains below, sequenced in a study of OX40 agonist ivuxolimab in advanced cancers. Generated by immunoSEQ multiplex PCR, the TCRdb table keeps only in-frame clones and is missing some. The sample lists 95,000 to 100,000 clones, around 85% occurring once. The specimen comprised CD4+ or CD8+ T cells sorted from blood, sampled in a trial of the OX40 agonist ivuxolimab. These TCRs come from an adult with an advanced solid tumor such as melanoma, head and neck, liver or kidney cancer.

The CDR3 loop is CASYPGLAGVGELFF. The CDR3 DNA follows: TGTGCCAGCTACCCGGGACTAGCGGGAGTCGGGGAGCTGTTTTTT. The chain carries TRBV21-1 and TRBJ2-2; TRBD2 is the table's D call and was not checked against the DNA. TRBV21-1 is recorded as a pseudogene. The CDR3 has 15 amino acids.

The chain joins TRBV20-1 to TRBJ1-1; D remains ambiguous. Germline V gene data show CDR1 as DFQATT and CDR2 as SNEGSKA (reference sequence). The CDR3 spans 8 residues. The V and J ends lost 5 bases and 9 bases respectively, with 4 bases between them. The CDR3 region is CSADQAFF. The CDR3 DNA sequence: TGCAGTGCTGATCAAGCTTTCTTT.

The CDR3 loop reads CASSYSPGQGTYGYTF. CDR3 DNA: TGTGCCAGCAGTTACTCACCGGGACAGGGTACCTATGGCTACACCTTC. The rearrangement uses TRBV6-6 and TRBJ1-2; 9 nucleotides align to TRBD1. CDR3 length: 16 residues. CDR1 and CDR2 from the germline V gene are MNHNY and SVGAGI (reference sequence). Trimming cost V 0 bases and J 4 bases; bases outside gene matches: 6.

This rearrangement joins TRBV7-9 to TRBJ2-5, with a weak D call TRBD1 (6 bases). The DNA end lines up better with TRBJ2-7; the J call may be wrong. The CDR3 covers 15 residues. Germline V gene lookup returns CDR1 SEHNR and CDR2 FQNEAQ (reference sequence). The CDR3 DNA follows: TGTGCCAGCAGCCAGCTGACAGGACCAACCTACGAGCAGTACTTC. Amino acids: CASSQLTGPTYEQYF.

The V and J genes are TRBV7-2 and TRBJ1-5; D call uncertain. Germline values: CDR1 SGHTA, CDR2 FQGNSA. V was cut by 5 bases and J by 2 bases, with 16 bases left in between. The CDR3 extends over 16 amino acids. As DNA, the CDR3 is TGTGCCAGCAGCATACAAGAGGGAGGAGGCAATCAGCCCCAGCATTTT. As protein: CASSIQEGGGNQPQHF.

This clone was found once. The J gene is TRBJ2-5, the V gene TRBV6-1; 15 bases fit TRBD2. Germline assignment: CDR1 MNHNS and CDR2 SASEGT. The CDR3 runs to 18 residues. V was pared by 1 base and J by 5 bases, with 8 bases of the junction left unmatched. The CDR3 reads CASSEGRTSGGARETQYF. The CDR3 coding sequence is TGTGCCAGCAGTGAAGGGAGGACTAGCGGGGGGGCCAGGGAGACCCAGTACTTC.

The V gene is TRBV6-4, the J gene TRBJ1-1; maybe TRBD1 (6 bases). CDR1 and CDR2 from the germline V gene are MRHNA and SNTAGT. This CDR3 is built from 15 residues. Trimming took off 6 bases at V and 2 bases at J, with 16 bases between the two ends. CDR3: CASRTVPGTNTEAFF. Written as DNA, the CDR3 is TGTGCCAGCAGGACGGTTCCCGGGACAAACACTGAAGCTTTCTTT.

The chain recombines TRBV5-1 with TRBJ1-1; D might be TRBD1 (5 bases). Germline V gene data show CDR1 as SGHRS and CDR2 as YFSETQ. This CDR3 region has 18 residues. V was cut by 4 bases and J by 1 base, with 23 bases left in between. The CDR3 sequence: CASSQQPTGRVGNTEAFF. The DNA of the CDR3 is TGCGCCAGCAGCCAGCAACCAACAGGTCGGGTCGGGAACACTGAAGCTTTCTTT.

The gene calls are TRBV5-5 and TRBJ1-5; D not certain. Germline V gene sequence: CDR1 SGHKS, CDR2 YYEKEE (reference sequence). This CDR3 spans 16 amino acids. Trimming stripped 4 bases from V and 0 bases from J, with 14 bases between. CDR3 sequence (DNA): TGTGCCAGCAGCCGGGGAGGCACAGATAGCAATCAGCCCCAGCATTTT. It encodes CASSRGGTDSNQPQHF.

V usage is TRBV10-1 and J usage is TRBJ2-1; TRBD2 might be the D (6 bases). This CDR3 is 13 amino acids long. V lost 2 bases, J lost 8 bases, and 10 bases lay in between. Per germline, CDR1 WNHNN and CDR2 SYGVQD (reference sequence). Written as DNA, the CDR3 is TGCGCCAGCAGTGAGACCCCGGGGGATGAGCAGTTCTTC. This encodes CASSETPGDEQFF.

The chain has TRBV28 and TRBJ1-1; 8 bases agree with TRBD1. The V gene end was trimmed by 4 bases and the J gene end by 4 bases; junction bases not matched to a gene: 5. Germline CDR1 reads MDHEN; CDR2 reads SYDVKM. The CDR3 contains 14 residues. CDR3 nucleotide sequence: TGTGCCAGCAGTTCAGGGGGCGCGAGCACTGAAGCTTTCTTT. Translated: CASSSGGASTEAFF.

CDR3 sequence reads: CASRKSRRVGEQYF. CDR3 sequence (DNA): TGTGCCAGCAGAAAATCTCGTCGGGTTGGGGAGCAGTACTTC. The chain links TRBV28 to TRBJ2-7, with D uncertain. Germline V gene lookup returns CDR1 MDHEN and CDR2 SYDVKM. V lost 6 bases and J 7 bases, leaving 19 bases between the germline ends. The CDR3 contains 14 residues.

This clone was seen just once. The CDR3: CATSRSGFQNIQYF. CDR3 coding DNA: TGTGCCACCAGCCGCTCCGGGTTCCAAAACATTCAGTACTTC. The chain uses TRBV15 and TRBJ2-4; D is undetermined. Deletions cut 5 bases from V and 5 bases from J, with 13 bases between. CDR1 LNHNV and CDR2 YYDKDF come from the germline V gene (reference sequence). This CDR3 is built from 14 residues. Based on the CDR3 plus reference TRBV15 and TRBJ2-4, the full variable domain is DAMVIQNPRYQVTQFGKPVTLSCSQTLNHNVMYWYQQKSSQAPKLLFHYYDKDFNNEADTPDNFQSRRPNTSFCFLDIRSPGLGDTAMYLCATSRSGFQNIQYFGAGTRLSVL.

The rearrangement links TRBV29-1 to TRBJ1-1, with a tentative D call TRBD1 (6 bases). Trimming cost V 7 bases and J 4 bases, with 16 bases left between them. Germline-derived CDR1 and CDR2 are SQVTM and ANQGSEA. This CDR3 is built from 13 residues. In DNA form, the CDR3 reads TGCAGCGGCGGACGAGGGGGGGGCACTGAAGCTTTCTTT. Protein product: CSGGRGGGTEAFF.

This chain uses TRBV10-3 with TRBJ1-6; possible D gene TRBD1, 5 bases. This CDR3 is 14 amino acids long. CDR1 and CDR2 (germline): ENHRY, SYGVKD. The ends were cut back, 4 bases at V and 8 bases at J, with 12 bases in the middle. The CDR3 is CAISVRQSDSPLHF. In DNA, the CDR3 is TGTGCCATCAGTGTGAGACAGTCTGATTCACCCCTCCACTTT.

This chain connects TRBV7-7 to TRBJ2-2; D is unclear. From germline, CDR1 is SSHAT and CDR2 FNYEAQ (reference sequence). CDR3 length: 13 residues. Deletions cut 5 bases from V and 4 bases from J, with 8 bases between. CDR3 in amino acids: CASSPGGTGELFF. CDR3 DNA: TGTGCCAGCAGCCCCGGCGGCACCGGGGAGCTGTTTTTT.

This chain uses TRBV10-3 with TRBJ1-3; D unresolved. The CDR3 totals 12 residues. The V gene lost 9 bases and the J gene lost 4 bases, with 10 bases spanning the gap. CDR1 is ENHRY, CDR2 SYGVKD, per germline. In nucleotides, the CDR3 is TGTGCCATAAGGACGGGGGGAAACACCATATATTTT. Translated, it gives CAIRTGGNTIYF.

CDR3 sequence (DNA): TGCAGCGCTCCCACCGGGGACAATGAGCAGTTCTTC. It specifies CSAPTGDNEQFF. J is TRBJ2-1 and V is TRBV29-1, with a tentative D call TRBD2 (5 bases). The CDR3 length is 12 residues. The V end was cut by 7 bases, the J end by 5 bases, with 12 bases between. The germline V gene encodes CDR1 SQVTM and CDR2 ANQGSEA.

The CDR3 nucleotides read TGTGCCAGCAGCAGGCACAGGGGGTTTGGTGAGACCCAGTACTTC. Translated, it gives CASSRHRGFGETQYF. The chain combines TRBV7-2 with TRBJ2-5; 8 bases fit TRBD1. The CDR3 has 15 residues. CDR1 SGHTA and CDR2 FQGNSA come from the germline V gene. V lost 5 bases, J lost 5 bases, and 10 bases stayed unmatched.

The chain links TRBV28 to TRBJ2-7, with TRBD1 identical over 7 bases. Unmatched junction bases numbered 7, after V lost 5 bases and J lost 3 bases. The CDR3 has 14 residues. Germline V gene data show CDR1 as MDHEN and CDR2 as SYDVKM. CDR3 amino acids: CASSLPRDSYEQYF. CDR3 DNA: TGTGCCAGCAGTCTCCCCCGGGACAGCTACGAGCAGTACTTC. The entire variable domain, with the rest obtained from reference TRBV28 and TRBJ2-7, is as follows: DVKVTQSSRYLVKRTGEKVFLECVQDMDHENMFWYRQDPGLGLRLIYFSYDVKMKEKGDIPEGYSVSREKKERFSLILESASTNQTSMYLCASSLPRDSYEQYFGPGTRLTVT.

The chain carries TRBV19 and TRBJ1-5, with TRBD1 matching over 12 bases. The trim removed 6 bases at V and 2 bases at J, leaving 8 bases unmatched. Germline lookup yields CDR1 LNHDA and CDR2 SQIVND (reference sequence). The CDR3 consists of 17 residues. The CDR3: CASRAGTGGVGNQPQHF. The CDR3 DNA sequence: TGTGCCAGTAGGGCCGGGACAGGGGGCGTCGGCAATCAGCCCCAGCATTTT.

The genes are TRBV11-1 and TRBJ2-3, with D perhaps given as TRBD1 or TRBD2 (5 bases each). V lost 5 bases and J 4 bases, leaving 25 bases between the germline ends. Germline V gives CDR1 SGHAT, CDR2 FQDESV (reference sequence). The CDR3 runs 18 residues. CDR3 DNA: TGTGCCAGCAGCCCGCCCGGTCCCATCGGTCGGGGCGCAGATACGCAGTATTTT. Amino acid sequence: CASSPPGPIGRGADTQYF.

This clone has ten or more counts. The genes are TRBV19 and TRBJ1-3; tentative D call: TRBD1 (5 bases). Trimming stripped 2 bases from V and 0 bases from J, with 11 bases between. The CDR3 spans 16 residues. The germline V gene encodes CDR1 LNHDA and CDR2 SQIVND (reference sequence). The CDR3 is CASSIRTSISGNTIYF. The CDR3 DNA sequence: TGTGCCAGTAGTATACGGACATCTATCTCTGGAAACACCATATATTTT. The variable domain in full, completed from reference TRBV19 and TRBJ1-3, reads DGGITQSPKYLFRKEGQNVTLSCEQNLNHDAMYWYRQDPGQGLRLIYYSQIVNDFQKGDIAEGYSVSREKKESFPLTVTSAQKNPTAFYLCASSIRTSISGNTIYFGEGSWLTVV.

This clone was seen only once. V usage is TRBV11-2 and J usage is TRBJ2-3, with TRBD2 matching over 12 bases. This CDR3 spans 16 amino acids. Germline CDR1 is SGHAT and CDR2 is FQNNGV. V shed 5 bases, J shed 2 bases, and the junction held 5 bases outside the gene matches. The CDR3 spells CASSPWTSGATDTQYF. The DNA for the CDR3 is TGTGCCAGCAGCCCTTGGACTAGCGGGGCCACAGATACGCAGTATTTT.

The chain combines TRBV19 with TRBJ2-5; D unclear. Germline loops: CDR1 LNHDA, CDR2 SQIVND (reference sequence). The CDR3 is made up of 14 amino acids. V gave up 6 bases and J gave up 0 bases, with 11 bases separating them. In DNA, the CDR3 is TGTGCCAGTAGCCCCGGCGTCAACCAAGAGACCCAGTACTTC. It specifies CASSPGVNQETQYF.